The 10 T cell receptor beta chains listed next were all sequenced from one sample in a study of chemoradiotherapy in HPV16-positive cancers. Libraries were prepared by immunoSEQ multiplex PCR; TCRdb keeps only in-frame clonotypes and omits some of them. The data show some 28,000 clones, 75% to 90% seen once. This sample comprised blood, obtained from a patient who underwent chemoradiotherapy. Every receptor here comes from a human donor with HPV-associated anogenital cancer.

The chain has TRBV5-6 and TRBJ1-4, with TRBD1 identical over 7 bases. The germline V gene encodes CDR1 SGHDT and CDR2 YYEEEE. The CDR3 sequence is 15 residues long. The J segment lost 5 bases and the V segment lost 4 bases, leaving 8 bases of the junction unmatched. The CDR3 region has the DNA TGTGCCAGCAGCGGGGGGACAGCCTTAAATGAAAAACTGTTTTTT. As protein: CASSGGTALNEKLFF. Drawing the rest from reference TRBV5-6 and TRBJ1-4, the complete variable domain is DAGVTQSPTHLIKTRGQQVTLRCSPKSGHDTVSWYQQALGQGPQFIFQYYEEEERQRGNFPDRFSGHQFPNYSSELNVNALLLGDSALYLCASSGGTALNEKLFFGSGTQLSVL.

The chain uses TRBV6-6 and TRBJ1-2, with TRBD1 identical over 12 bases. V lost 4 bases to trimming and J lost 4 bases; unmatched junction nucleotides: 7. The germline CDR1 and CDR2 sequences are MNHNY and SVGAGI (reference sequence). The CDR3 sequence is 16 residues long. The CDR3 loop reads CASSSSGTGGPYGYTF. Written as DNA, the CDR3 is TGTGCCAGCAGTTCCTCCGGGACAGGGGGCCCCTATGGCTACACCTTC.

A note on this clone: The same CDR3 is also encoded by other DNA sequences in this sample. The chain combines TRBV7-2 with TRBJ2-3; 9 bases agree with TRBD2. J lost 1 base, V lost 1 base, and 0 bases had no gene match. CDR1 SGHTA and CDR2 FQGNSA come from the germline V gene. The CDR3 runs 15 residues. The CDR3 DNA sequence: TGTGCCAGCAGCTTAGTAGCGGGGGGCACAGATACGCAGTATTTT. Protein: CASSLVAGGTDTQYF.

The gene calls are TRBV5-6 and TRBJ2-7; D is ambiguous. The CDR3 runs 13 residues. With 1 base removed from V and 1 base from J, the gap between germline ends came to 6 bases. Germline V gene sequence: CDR1 SGHDT, CDR2 YYEEEE. This CDR3 is CASSLQGSYEQYF. Written as DNA, the CDR3 is TGTGCCAGCAGCTTGCAAGGATCCTACGAGCAGTACTTC.

The chain combines TRBV5-1 with TRBJ2-3; D remains ambiguous. Germline CDR1 and CDR2: SGHRS and YFSETQ. V gave up 0 bases and J gave up 4 bases, with 12 bases separating them. This CDR3 contains 15 residues. CDR3 in DNA: TGCGCCAGCAGCTTGGCCACGGGCCTGGCAGATACGCAGTATTTT. It is translated as CASSLATGLADTQYF.

This clone was counted a single time. J is TRBJ2-5 and V is TRBV10-3; 7 nucleotides agree with TRBD2. CDR3 length: 12 residues. J gave up 1 base and V 11 bases, and 4 bases lay outside the gene matches. CDR1 and CDR2 from the germline V gene are ENHRY and SYGVKD. CDR3 nucleotides: TGTGCCGCGGGGGAGGTCCAAGAGACCCAGTACTTC. Translated, it gives CAAGEVQETQYF.

The V gene is TRBV7-7, the J gene TRBJ2-7; 9 bases fit TRBD1. The trim removed 6 bases at V and 6 bases at J, leaving 24 bases unmatched. CDR3 length: 19 residues. Germline V gene data show CDR1 as SSHAT and CDR2 as FNYEAQ (reference sequence). The CDR3 coding sequence is TGTGCCAGCAGTTGTTGTGACCGGGACAGGGTTTTCAGGCCGTTCGAGCAGTACGTC. This encodes CASSCCDRDRVFRPFEQYV.

V usage is TRBV5-1 and J usage is TRBJ2-4; 13 bases match TRBD2. CDR3 length: 19 residues. V shed 5 bases, J shed 1 base, and the junction held 12 bases outside the gene matches. Germline V gene sequence: CDR1 SGHRS, CDR2 YFSETQ. CDR3: CASRSGLAGEYEAKNIQYF. The DNA of the CDR3 is TGCGCCAGCAGAAGCGGACTAGCGGGGGAATACGAGGCCAAAAACATTCAGTACTTC. The full variable domain, completed using reference TRBV5-1 and TRBJ2-4, is KAGVTQTPRYLIKTRGQQVTLSCSPISGHRSVSWYQQTPGQGLQFLFEYFSETQRNKGNFPGRFSGRQFSNSRSEMNVSTLELGDSALYLCASRSGLAGEYEAKNIQYFGAGTRLSVL.

The J gene is TRBJ1-5, the V gene TRBV19; D is unresolved. The V gene's germline CDR1 is LNHDA and CDR2 SQIVND (reference sequence). The CDR3 contains 14 residues. V was cut by 2 bases and J by 3 bases, with 8 bases left in between. The CDR3 nucleotides read TGTGCCAGTAGTATAAGGCCGACCAATCAGCCCCAGCATTTT. Translated, it gives CASSIRPTNQPQHF.

The chain has TRBV30 and TRBJ2-3, with TRBD1 as a possible D gene (6 bases). From germline, CDR1 is GTSNPN and CDR2 SVGIG (reference sequence). This CDR3 spans 15 amino acids. V gave up 0 bases and J gave up 4 bases, with 14 bases separating them. The CDR3 nucleotides are TGTGCCTGGAGTGTACGGTCGCAGGGGTCAGATACGCAGTATTTT. Amino acid sequence: CAWSVRSQGSDTQYF.